The rows below give T cell receptor beta chains drawn from one sample of a study of cytomegalovirus exposure and HLA in healthy donors. The method was immunoSEQ multiplex PCR; TCRdb's version includes in-frame clones alone and lacks a portion of them. This specimen shows approximately 150,000 clones; the ten leading clones hold 2% to 2.5%. The specimen sequenced was PBMCs. These receptors originate from a woman between 18 and 29 years old in good health and CMV-seronegative. CDR3s include the opening cysteine and the closing phenylalanine or tryptophan. D genes are given only for firm matches.

j_gene	d_gene	v_gene	CDR3aa	CDR3nt
TRBJ2-5	NA	TRBV7-2	CASSLVLAETQYF	TGTGCCAGCAGCTTAGTACTTGCTGAGACCCAGTACTTC
TRBJ2-1	NA	TRBV10-3	CAISATDSSYNEQFF	TGTGCCATCAGTGCCACGGACAGCTCCTACAATGAGCAGTTCTTC
TRBJ1-2	NA	TRBV7-9	CASSPVWSGYGYTF	TGTGCCAGCAGCCCTGTATGGAGTGGGTATGGCTACACCTTC
TRBJ2-3	NA	TRBV12-5	CASASGDFSTDTQYF	TGTGCTAGTGCCTCCGGGGACTTCAGCACAGATACGCAGTATTTT
TRBJ2-1	NA	TRBV30	CAWARGYRNNEQFF	TGTGCCTGGGCTAGAGGCTACCGGAACAATGAGCAGTTCTTC
TRBJ1-1	NA	TRBV11-2	CASSFSGGTEAFF	TGTGCCAGCAGCTTTTCAGGTGGCACTGAAGCTTTCTTT
TRBJ1-1	TRBD1	TRBV27	CASSLYWPGQALNTEAFF	TGTGCCAGCAGTTTATATTGGCCGGGACAGGCACTGAACACTGAAGCTTTCTTT
TRBJ1-1	TRBD1	TRBV27	CASSLGQGVRTTEAFF	TGTGCCAGCAGTTTAGGGCAGGGGGTAAGGACCACTGAAGCTTTCTTT
TRBJ2-3	NA	TRBV7-6	CASSSSAGDSLTDTQYF	TGTGCCAGCAGCTCCTCTGCGGGTGACTCACTCACAGATACGCAGTATTTT
TRBJ2-1	TRBD2	TRBV6-5	CASRLGGGNEQFF	TGTGCCAGCAGGCTCGGGGGGGGCAATGAGCAGTTCTTC
TRBJ2-5	TRBD2	TRBV4-1	CASSQETTREVQETQYF	TGCGCCAGCAGCCAAGAAACGACGCGGGAGGTTCAAGAGACCCAGTACTTC
TRBJ2-3	NA	TRBV7-6	CASSSRPISTDTQYF	TGTGCCAGCAGCTCCAGGCCAATCAGCACAGATACGCAGTATTTT
TRBJ2-1	NA	TRBV18	CASSPTESPYNEQFF	TGTGCCAGCTCACCTACAGAAAGCCCGTACAATGAGCAGTTCTTC
TRBJ2-7	NA	TRBV19	CASSNQATTDYEQYF	TGTGCCAGTAGTAACCAAGCGACTACCGACTACGAGCAGTACTTC
TRBJ1-1	NA	TRBV11-2	CASSSTEYTEAFF	TGTGCCAGCAGCTCGACAGAGTACACTGAAGCTTTCTTT
TRBJ1-1	TRBD1	TRBV9	CASSPRTGVTEAFF	TGTGCCAGCAGCCCCCGGACAGGGGTCACTGAAGCTTTCTTT